The entry below gives a single T cell receptor beta chain sequence along with its context. The CDR3 covers 14 residues. The V gene's germline CDR1 is MNHEY and CDR2 SMNVEV (reference sequence). V was clipped by 3 bases and J by 3 bases; unmatched bases: 5. The source of the sample is a study of blood T cell repertoires in COVID-19. Across the study: T cells, B-cell-depleted T cells, or PBMCs provided the cDNA or gDNA that served as material.

Categorization into cohorts depended on clinical history that participants reported. In the source study's methods: Reference gene primers were amplified, and this amplification served to estimate nucleated cell counts. TCRdb's copy holds only in-frame clones and misses some; the assay was immunoSEQ multiplex PCR. The DNA gave D and trimming, while V, J and clone size come from that table. The data contain almost 400,000 clones, 88% of them singletons. The genes are TRBV27 and TRBJ2-7; 7 bases are shared with TRBD1. The material sequenced was PBMCs or T cells enriched from blood (not recorded which). This clonotype was obtained from a woman between 25 and 40 years old with acute COVID-19. CDR3 amino acids: CASSLAGGYYEQYF. DNA for the CDR3: TGTGCCAGCAGTTTGGCAGGGGGATACTACGAGCAGTACTTC.